Listed below are T cell receptor beta chains from one sample, sequenced in a study of shared clonotypes between healthy human individuals. The data were produced by immunoSEQ multiplex PCR, yet TCRdb's version contains in-frame clones alone and is incomplete. This sample carries millions of clones, 85% to 95% of them seen once, and the ten largest clones take under 2%. The sequencing sample was made of naive CD8+ T cells from PBMCs. The receptors stem from a man between 18 and 35 years old in good health. Some clones in this sample may be carry-over from other donors' samples. Each CDR3 is given with its conserved first and last residue. The D gene is left open where the match is weak. Not all rows give a size; the values are once, few, many and, for expanded clones, a class.

j_gene	v_gene	d_gene	abundance	CDR3aa	CDR3nt
TRBJ2-2	TRBV7-9	NA	NA	CASSLLGVDGELFF	TGTGCCAGCAGCTTACTAGGGGTAGACGGGGAGCTGTTTTTT
TRBJ1-3	TRBV5-1	NA	NA	CASSLDSGGAGNTIYF	TGCGCCAGCAGCTTGGATTCTGGGGGCGCGGGAAACACCATATATTTT
TRBJ1-1	TRBV11-2	NA	NA	CASSAREGEATEAFF	TGTGCCAGCAGCGCCCGAGAGGGTGAGGCCACTGAAGCTTTCTTT
TRBJ2-3	TRBV9	TRBD2	NA	CASSSSGSSTDTQYF	TGTGCCAGCAGCTCAAGCGGGAGTAGCACAGATACGCAGTATTTT
TRBJ1-5	TRBV21-1	NA	NA	CASRLDRGSNQPQHF	TGTGCCAGCAGGTTAGACAGGGGTAGCAATCAGCCCCAGCATTTT
TRBJ2-3	TRBV28	TRBD2	once	CASSVYRRTSSSSIPDTQYF	TGTGCCAGCAGTGTATACAGACGGACTAGCTCATCGTCTATCCCAGATACGCAGTATTTT
TRBJ2-7	TRBV19	NA	NA	CASKAIDHYEQYF	TGTGCCAGTAAAGCGATAGATCACTACGAGCAGTACTTC
TRBJ1-1	TRBV28	NA	NA	CASSGTRVNTEAFF	TGTGCCAGCAGCGGTACCAGGGTGAACACTGAAGCTTTCTTT
TRBJ2-3	TRBV11-2	NA	NA	CASSLGVGVITDTQYF	TGTGCCAGCAGCTTAGGGGTGGGAGTTATCACAGATACGCAGTATTTT
TRBJ2-2	TRBV7-9	NA	NA	CASSRPGTGELFF	TGTGCCAGCAGCAGACCGGGGACCGGGGAGCTGTTTTTT
TRBJ2-7	TRBV6-4	NA	NA	CASSVGPFYEQYF	TGTGCCAGCAGTGTAGGCCCCTTTTACGAGCAGTACTTC
TRBJ2-7	TRBV7-9	NA	once	CASGGGARGPYEQYF	TGTGCCAGCGGCGGGGGCGCGAGGGGACCTTACGAGCAGTACTTC
TRBJ1-1	TRBV5-6	NA	NA	CASSLGAGTEAFF	TGTGCCAGCAGCTTGGGGGCGGGTACTGAAGCTTTCTTT
TRBJ1-2	TRBV4-2	TRBD1	NA	CASSQDITGGFYGYTF	TGTGCCAGCAGCCAAGATATTACAGGGGGCTTCTATGGCTACACCTTC
TRBJ1-2	TRBV5-1	NA	NA	CASSEGGNYGYTF	TGCGCCAGCTCCGAGGGCGGGAACTATGGCTACACCTTC
TRBJ1-2	TRBV6-5	TRBD1	few	CASRYRQGGGYGYTF	TGTGCCAGCAGATACCGCCAGGGGGGCGGATATGGCTACACCTTC
TRBJ2-1	TRBV6-5	NA	NA	CASSPWRSGNEQFF	TGTGCCAGCAGCCCCTGGAGGAGCGGAAATGAGCAGTTCTTC
TRBJ1-3	TRBV7-9	NA	once	CASSPLADELGNTIYF	TGTGCCAGCAGCCCCCTCGCCGATGAGCTTGGAAACACCATATATTTT
TRBJ1-1	TRBV5-6	NA	NA	CASSLAAGGTEAFF	TGTGCCAGCAGCTTGGCGGCAGGAGGAACTGAAGCTTTCTTT
TRBJ1-2	TRBV4-1	NA	NA	CASSQDSEYGYTF	TGCGCCAGCAGCCAAGATTCGGAGTATGGCTACACCTTC
TRBJ2-4	TRBV15	TRBD2	NA	CATSRGLAENIQYF	TGTGCCACCAGCAGGGGACTAGCCGAAAACATTCAGTACTTC
TRBJ2-7	TRBV6-1	TRBD1	NA	CASRERTGGNEQYF	TGTGCCAGCAGGGAAAGGACAGGGGGCAACGAGCAGTACTTC
TRBJ2-7	TRBV28	TRBD1	NA	CASSTGQGWDEQYF	TGTGCCAGCAGCACAGGACAGGGTTGGGATGAGCAGTACTTC
TRBJ2-7	TRBV2	TRBD2	NA	CASRARLAGGRNEQYF	TGTGCCAGCAGGGCTAGGCTAGCGGGAGGAAGAAACGAGCAGTACTTC
TRBJ2-5	TRBV28	TRBD2	NA	CASSQQLAPQETQYF	TGTGCCAGCAGTCAGCAACTAGCGCCCCAAGAGACCCAGTACTTC
TRBJ2-7	TRBV6-1	NA	NA	CASSWTEREQYF	TGTGCCAGCAGTTGGACTGAGCGCGAGCAGTACTTC
TRBJ2-7	TRBV7-9	TRBD2	NA	CASSAGLGRKYEQYF	TGTGCCAGCAGCGCAGGACTAGGGCGGAAATACGAGCAGTACTTC
TRBJ2-5	TRBV9	NA	NA	CASSVGVSSRQETQYF	TGTGCCAGCAGCGTAGGGGTCTCCTCCCGGCAAGAGACCCAGTACTTC
TRBJ1-4	TRBV5-1	NA	NA	CASSSGVTTNEKLFF	TGCGCCAGCAGTTCTGGCGTTACAACTAATGAAAAACTGTTTTTT
TRBJ2-7	TRBV7-9	TRBD2	NA	CASSLGSGSFYEQYF	TGTGCCAGCAGCTTGGGTAGCGGGAGTTTCTACGAGCAGTACTTC
TRBJ1-5	TRBV6-6	TRBD1	NA	CASSTRDSQPQHF	TGTGCCAGCAGCACCCGGGACAGTCAGCCCCAGCATTTT
TRBJ1-5	TRBV5-5	NA	NA	CASSLGLSNQPQHF	TGTGCCAGCAGCTTGGGGCTTAGCAATCAGCCCCAGCATTTT
TRBJ1-2	TRBV27	NA	NA	CASSPRRNYGYTF	TGTGCCAGCAGTCCTCGAAGGAACTATGGCTACACCTTC
TRBJ2-7	TRBV4-1	TRBD2	NA	CASSLIGDPGRIEQYF	TGCGCCAGCAGCCTCATCGGTGACCCCGGGAGGATCGAGCAGTACTTC
TRBJ2-7	TRBV5-6	NA	NA	CASSLGVAIYEQYF	TGTGCCAGCAGCTTAGGTGTCGCGATCTACGAGCAGTACTTC
TRBJ2-1	TRBV29-1	TRBD1	NA	CSAVGLTGTGFNEQFF	TGCAGCGCCGTGGGGTTGACCGGGACAGGGTTCAATGAGCAGTTCTTC
TRBJ2-5	TRBV9	NA	NA	CASSPYGGIREETQYF	TGTGCCAGCAGCCCCTACGGGGGCATCCGCGAGGAGACCCAGTACTTC